This is a list of T cell receptor beta chains from one sample in a study of shared clonotypes between healthy human individuals. TCRdb's table, derived via immunoSEQ multiplex PCR, lists solely in-frame clones and lacks some. The sample carries 1.5 million to 1.9 million clones, 95% to 99% recorded once. Sequencing was carried out using naive CD4+ T cells sorted from blood. The receptors derive from a man younger than 40 in good health. Each CDR3 is given with its conserved first and last residue. The D gene is left open where the match is weak. For some rows the clone size is stated as once, few or many, or as a class when expanded; others skip it.

V gene	J gene	D gene	clone size	CDR3 protein	CDR3 DNA
TRBV6-5	TRBJ2-2	TRBD1	NA	CASSYGTATGELFF	TGTGCCAGCAGTTACGGGACAGCGACCGGGGAGCTGTTTTTT
TRBV7-9	TRBJ2-7	TRBD2	once	CASSLLAGPNEQYF	TGTGCCAGCAGCTTATTAGCGGGGCCTAACGAGCAGTACTTC
TRBV29-1	TRBJ2-6	NA	NA	CSVEEPSSGANVLTF	TGCAGCGTTGAAGAGCCAAGCTCTGGGGCCAACGTCCTGACTTTC
TRBV18	TRBJ2-5	TRBD2	NA	CASSRRGQETQYF	TGTGCCAGCTCAAGGCGGGGGCAAGAGACCCAGTACTTC
TRBV19	TRBJ1-1	NA	NA	CASGQERGLNTEAFF	TGTGCCAGCGGCCAGGAGCGGGGCCTGAACACTGAAGCTTTCTTT
TRBV5-1	TRBJ1-3	TRBD1	NA	CASSDRGSGNTIYF	TGCGCCAGCAGCGACAGGGGCTCTGGAAACACCATATATTTT
TRBV7-2	TRBJ1-3	NA	NA	CASSPQEPGNTIYF	TGTGCCAGCAGCCCTCAGGAGCCTGGAAACACCATATATTTT
TRBV5-1	TRBJ2-7	NA	NA	CASSPGLLPILEQYF	TGCGCCAGCAGCCCAGGACTATTACCGATCCTCGAGCAGTACTTC
TRBV29-1	TRBJ2-7	TRBD1	once	CSVHQETGVNEQYF	TGCAGCGTCCACCAGGAGACAGGGGTTAACGAGCAGTACTTC
TRBV4-3	TRBJ1-1	NA	NA	CASSQVGVTEAFF	TGCGCCAGCAGCCAAGTCGGGGTTACTGAAGCTTTCTTT
TRBV7-8	TRBJ2-3	TRBD2	NA	CASSLALLAGFTDTQYF	TGTGCCAGCAGCTTAGCGTTACTAGCGGGGTTCACAGATACGCAGTATTTT
TRBV7-6	TRBJ2-7	TRBD1	once	CASSLVGQGTYEQYF	TGTGCCAGCAGCTTAGTTGGACAGGGGACCTACGAGCAGTACTTC
TRBV5-6	TRBJ2-7	NA	NA	CASSFGQRYEQYF	TGTGCCAGCAGCTTTGGCCAGAGATACGAGCAGTACTTC